The sample holds a few counts of the clone carrying this T cell receptor beta chain. The sample is drawn from a study of blood T cell repertoires in COVID-19. Across the study: From T cells, B-cell-depleted T cells, or PBMCs came the material, which was cDNA or gDNA.

The table came from immunoSEQ multiplex PCR; TCRdb's copy has only in-frame clones and leaves some out. The sample lists 180,000 or so clones; around 89% were seen once. Germline CDR1 reads MNHEY; CDR2 reads SVGAGI. The CDR3 contains 14 residues. Deletions cut 7 bases from V and 1 base from J, with 10 bases between. The chain couples TRBV6-5 to TRBJ2-2; possible D gene TRBD2, 5 bases. Material for sequencing was peripheral blood. The sequence derives from a woman aged 30 to 39 with acute or convalescent COVID-19. DNA for the CDR3: TGTGCCAGCAAGAGGGAGTGGAACACCGGGGAGCTGTTTTTT. Protein product: CASKREWNTGELFF.